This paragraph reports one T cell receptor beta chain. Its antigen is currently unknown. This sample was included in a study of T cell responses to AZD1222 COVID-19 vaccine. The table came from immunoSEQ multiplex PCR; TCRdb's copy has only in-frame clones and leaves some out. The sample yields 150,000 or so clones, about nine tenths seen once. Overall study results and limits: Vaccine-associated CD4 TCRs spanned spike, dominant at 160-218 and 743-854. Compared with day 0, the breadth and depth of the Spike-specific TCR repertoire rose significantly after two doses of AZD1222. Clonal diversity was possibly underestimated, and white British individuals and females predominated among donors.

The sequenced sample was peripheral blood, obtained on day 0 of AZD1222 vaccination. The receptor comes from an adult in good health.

The CDR3 spells CASSRGQGGGYSNQPQHF. The CDR3 DNA is TGTGCCAGTAGTAGAGGACAGGGTGGAGGGTATAGCAATCAGCCCCAGCATTTT. The chain is built from TRBV19 and TRBJ1-5; TRBD1 matches at 8 bases. The length of the CDR3 is 18 residues. V lost 4 bases to trimming and J lost 0 bases; unmatched junction nucleotides: 11. The germline gives CDR1 LNHDA, CDR2 SQIVND (reference sequence).